The 27 T cell receptor beta chains below all came from one sample that was sequenced in a study of blood T cell repertoires in COVID-19. Data came from immunoSEQ multiplex PCR; TCRdb stores just in-frame clones and leaves some out. The table shows over 200,000 clones, with nearly 90% occurring only once. Sequenced material: peripheral blood. Every receptor here comes from a woman between 18 and 29 years old who had recovered from COVID-19.

This sequence joins TRBV7-2 and TRBJ1-5, with a tentative D call TRBD1 (5 bases). Trimming pared 2 bases from V and 5 bases from J, leaving 16 bases between. The germline CDR1 and CDR2 sequences are SGHTA and FQGNSA. This CDR3 has 16 amino acids. The CDR3 DNA is TGTGCCAGCAGCTTATCCGGGGGGGTGTACGATCAGCCCCAGCATTTT. Protein: CASSLSGGVYDQPQHF.

This clone was found once. The chain links TRBV4-3 to TRBJ1-5, with a weak D call TRBD1 (5 bases). The CDR3 has 16 residues. Germline CDR1 and CDR2: LGHNA and YSLEER. Trimming left V 0 bases short and J 4 bases short, with 13 bases between. The CDR3: CASSQDLYQGNQPQHF. The CDR3 DNA follows: TGCGCCAGCAGCCAAGACCTCTACCAGGGTAATCAGCCCCAGCATTTT.

This clone has a handful of counts. V and J are TRBV19 and TRBJ2-7; the match to TRBD2 covers 8 bases. The CDR3 totals 16 residues. Germline assignment: CDR1 LNHDA and CDR2 SQIVND (reference sequence). With V trimmed by 2 bases and J by 2 bases, 8 bases remained unmatched. CDR3 residues: CASSIMAGGVPYEQYF. The CDR3, as DNA: TGTGCCAGTAGTATAATGGCGGGAGGAGTCCCCTACGAGCAGTACTTC.

V gene TRBV27 combines with J gene TRBJ2-1, with 10 nucleotides matching TRBD2. Germline CDR1 MNHEY, CDR2 SMNVEV (reference sequence). CDR3 length: 16 residues. The junction had 8 bases not matched to a gene; V was cut back by 4 bases and J by 5 bases. The chain's CDR3 is CASSWDLAGANNEQFF. For the CDR3, the DNA is TGTGCCAGCAGTTGGGACCTAGCGGGAGCGAACAATGAGCAGTTCTTC.

The J gene is TRBJ1-1, the V gene TRBV28; D possibly corresponds to TRBD1 (6 bases). Trimming removed 3 bases at V and 3 bases at J, with 17 bases between. This CDR3 contains 16 residues. Germline V gene sequence: CDR1 MDHEN, CDR2 SYDVKM. The CDR3 reads CASSFGRGKVHTEAFF. In DNA, the CDR3 is TGTGCCAGCAGTTTCGGTAGGGGGAAGGTGCACACTGAAGCTTTCTTT. The entire variable domain, with the rest obtained from reference TRBV28 and TRBJ1-1, is as follows: DVKVTQSSRYLVKRTGEKVFLECVQDMDHENMFWYRQDPGLGLRLIYFSYDVKMKEKGDIPEGYSVSREKKERFSLILESASTNQTSMYLCASSFGRGKVHTEAFFGQGTRLTVV.

This rearrangement joins TRBV13 to TRBJ2-1; 12 bases fit TRBD2. Per germline, CDR1 PRHDT and CDR2 FYEKMQ (reference sequence). CDR3 size: 18 residues. J was trimmed by 9 bases and V by 1 base; bases with no gene match: 13. This CDR3 is CASSLEGTSGRHKLEQFF. DNA of the CDR3: TGTGCCAGCAGCTTAGAAGGTACTAGCGGGAGGCACAAGCTTGAGCAGTTCTTC.

The V gene is TRBV7-2, the J gene TRBJ2-3; 7 nucleotides align to TRBD2. Germline assignment: CDR1 SGHTA and CDR2 FQGNSA. V shed 5 bases, J shed 9 bases, and the junction held 11 bases outside the gene matches. The CDR3 length is 14 residues. This CDR3 is CASSPREAPATQYF. The DNA for the CDR3 is TGTGCCAGCAGCCCCCGGGAGGCGCCGGCCACGCAGTATTTT.

This chain joins TRBV7-9 and TRBJ1-1, with D perhaps matching TRBD1 (6 bases). Germline V CDR1 and CDR2: SEHNR, FQNEAQ (reference sequence). The CDR3 is 13 residues long. Trimming stripped 4 bases from V and 4 bases from J, with 10 bases between. For the CDR3, the DNA is TGTGCCAGCAGCTCCCCACAGGGCACTGAAGCTTTCTTT. This sequence encodes CASSSPQGTEAFF.

V usage is TRBV3-1 (or the pseudogene TRBV3-2) and J usage is TRBJ2-1, with D hard to call. V dropped 4 bases and J dropped 8 bases, with 9 bases sitting between them. The CDR3 has 12 residues. Germline V CDR1 and CDR2: LGHDT, YNNKEL (reference sequence). Here the CDR3 reads CASSPQLDEQFF. CDR3 bases: TGTGCCAGCAGCCCCCAGTTGGATGAGCAGTTCTTC.

The CDR3 loop reads CASISSSYGYTF. CDR3 coding DNA: TGTGCCAGCATTTCCTCTAGCTATGGCTACACCTTC. The genes are TRBV19 and TRBJ1-2; D is unclear. The ends were cut back, 9 bases at V and 4 bases at J, with 12 bases in the middle. The CDR3 extends over 12 amino acids. Germline CDR1 is LNHDA and CDR2 is SQIVND (reference sequence).

The V call is TRBV5-6, the J call TRBJ2-7; 8 positions match TRBD2. The germline V gene has CDR1 SGHDT and CDR2 YYEEEE. The ends lost 1 base at V and 0 bases at J; junction bases unmatched: 9. The CDR3 has 17 residues. The CDR3 spells CASSLFFQREISYEQYF. For the CDR3, the DNA is TGTGCCAGCAGCTTGTTTTTTCAGCGGGAGATCTCCTACGAGCAGTACTTC.

V gene TRBV9 combines with J gene TRBJ2-5, with D possibly matching TRBD2 (5 bases). In germline, CDR1 is SGDLS, CDR2 YYNGEE. The CDR3 has 14 amino acids. Trimming cost V 5 bases and J 3 bases, with 14 bases left between them. The CDR3 loop is CASSRESGKETQYF. The CDR3 DNA sequence: TGTGCCAGCAGTAGGGAGAGTGGGAAAGAGACCCAGTACTTC.

The V gene is TRBV5-6, the J gene TRBJ1-6; D not resolved. The CDR3 spans 14 residues. Germline V gene lookup returns CDR1 SGHDT and CDR2 YYEEEE. The germline V and J ends were trimmed by 7 bases and 10 bases, with 18 bases remaining between them. The CDR3 loop is CASSPRQYRSPLHF. CDR3 bases: TGTGCCAGCTCTCCGCGGCAGTACCGATCACCCCTCCACTTT.

The chain combines TRBV7-9 with TRBJ1-1, with D possibly matching TRBD1 (5 bases). Per the germline V gene, CDR1 is SEHNR and CDR2 is FQNEAQ (reference sequence). The CDR3 totals 11 residues. CDR3 region: CAGAGNTEAFF. CDR3 DNA: TGTGCAGGGGCAGGGAACACTGAAGCTTTCTTT. Drawing the rest from reference TRBV7-9 and TRBJ1-1, the complete variable domain is DTGVSQNPRHKITKRGQNVTFRCDPISEHNRLYWYRQTLGQGPEFLTYFQNEAQLEKSRLLSDRFSAERPKGSFSTLEIQRTEQGDSAMYLCAGAGNTEAFFGQGTRLTVV.

The V call is TRBV5-6, the J call TRBJ1-4; 7 positions agree with TRBD1. Germline values: CDR1 SGHDT, CDR2 YYEEEE. V lost 2 bases to trimming and J lost 8 bases; unmatched junction nucleotides: 3. CDR3 length: 13 amino acids. The CDR3 loop is CASSLGTDEKLFF. In nucleotides, the CDR3 is TGTGCCAGCAGCTTAGGGACAGACGAAAAACTGTTTTTT.

V is TRBV4-2 and J is TRBJ1-5; the D gene is possibly TRBD1 (5 bases). V lost 1 base and J lost 9, with 7 bases in between. The CDR3 contains 12 residues. Germline CDR1 reads LGHNA; CDR2 reads YNFKEQ. The CDR3 reads CASSQAGSPQHF. The DNA of the CDR3 is TGTGCCAGCAGCCAAGCAGGGTCGCCCCAGCATTTT.

This chain connects TRBV6-5 to TRBJ2-2, with a tentative D call TRBD2 (6 bases). The V end was cut by 10 bases, the J end by 4 bases, with 13 bases between. Germline assignment: CDR1 MNHEY and CDR2 SVGAGI. CDR3 size: 13 residues. CDR3 region: CATGRLVTGELFF. DNA for the CDR3: TGTGCCACCGGGAGACTGGTCACCGGGGAGCTGTTTTTT.

This chain joins TRBV29-1 and TRBJ2-1, with 11 bases matching TRBD2. This CDR3 is 15 amino acids long. V dropped 6 bases and J dropped 2; count of bases not matched to a gene: 6. In germline, CDR1 is SQVTM, CDR2 ANQGSEA. The DNA of the CDR3 is TGCAGCGTGACTAGCGGGACAACCCCCTACAATGAGCAGTTCTTC. It encodes CSVTSGTTPYNEQFF.

The rearrangement uses TRBV7-6 and TRBJ2-7; 7 bases are shared with TRBD2. CDR1 and CDR2 (germline): SGHVS, FNYEAQ. With V trimmed by 4 bases and J by 3 bases, 9 bases remained unmatched. The CDR3 covers 15 residues. CDR3 in amino acids: CASSSPRGGSYEQYF. The DNA for the CDR3 is TGTGCCAGCAGCTCACCCCGGGGCGGGAGCTACGAGCAGTACTTC.

The chain employs TRBV21-1 and TRBJ2-5; TRBD1, the table's D call, lacks a check against the DNA. TRBV21-1 represents a pseudogene. This CDR3 is built from 13 residues. The CDR3 DNA is TGTGCCAGCGGGGCCTCAGCTCAAGAGACCCAGTACTTC. It translates to CASGASAQETQYF.

The chain combines TRBV19 with TRBJ2-1, with 7 bases that match TRBD2. The CDR3 extends over 15 amino acids. CDR1 and CDR2 from the germline V gene are LNHDA and SQIVND (reference sequence). Trimming took 7 bases from V and 0 from J; bases not matched to a gene: 6. Here the CDR3 reads CASTVLAASYNEQFF. In DNA, the CDR3 is TGTGCCAGTACAGTGCTAGCGGCCTCCTACAATGAGCAGTTCTTC.

The V and J genes are TRBV25-1 and TRBJ1-1, with D unresolved. The CDR3 sequence is 12 residues long. The V end lost 3 bases, the J end lost 7 bases, and 9 bases lay between the germline ends. Per germline, CDR1 MGHDK and CDR2 SYGVNS. The CDR3 loop is CASSDGGLEAFF. CDR3 bases: TGTGCCAGCAGTGATGGAGGGCTTGAAGCTTTCTTT.

This sequence joins TRBV11-1 and TRBJ1-4; 7 bases fit TRBD1. The CDR3 runs to 14 residues. Germline V gene lookup returns CDR1 SGHAT and CDR2 FQDESV (reference sequence). V lost 6 bases to trimming and J lost 8 bases; unmatched junction nucleotides: 9. The CDR3 DNA reads TGTGCCAGCAGACCGACAGGGTTTGAGGAAAAACTGTTTTTT. Amino acid sequence: CASRPTGFEEKLFF.

This chain joins TRBV7-9 and TRBJ2-1, with D possibly being TRBD2 (6 bases). Trimming shortened V by 4 bases and J by 7 bases, and 8 bases separated the two germline ends. This CDR3 comprises 12 residues. In germline, CDR1 is SEHNR, CDR2 FQNEAQ (reference sequence). The CDR3 region is CASSWGRNEQFF. The CDR3 DNA follows: TGTGCCAGCAGCTGGGGGAGGAATGAGCAGTTCTTC.

This clone appeared a single time. This sequence joins TRBV5-1 and TRBJ1-5, with a tentative D call TRBD1 (5 bases). Germline CDR1 reads SGHRS; CDR2 reads YFSETQ. The CDR3 spans 15 residues. V shed 0 bases and J shed 0 bases, with 7 bases lying between them. The CDR3 here is CASSLEGNSNQPQHF. The CDR3 DNA is TGCGCCAGCAGCTTGGAGGGGAATAGCAATCAGCCCCAGCATTTT.

This sequence joins TRBV9 and TRBJ2-3; TRBD2 might be the D (6 bases). The V end was cut by 1 base, the J end by 1 base, with 13 bases between. CDR3 length equals 16 residues. Germline V gives CDR1 SGDLS, CDR2 YYNGEE. The CDR3 loop reads CASSVPRDSGTDTQYF. Written as DNA, the CDR3 is TGTGCCAGCAGCGTACCACGGGACTCAGGCACAGATACGCAGTATTTT.

The gene calls are TRBV20-1 and TRBJ1-1; tentative D call: TRBD1 (5 bases). The ends were cut back, 6 bases at V and 11 bases at J, with 16 bases in the middle. CDR1 and CDR2 (germline): DFQATT, SNEGSKA (reference sequence). The CDR3 is 11 amino acids. DNA of the CDR3: TGCAGTGCCGACAGTTTGGACACCGCTTTCTTT. Its translation is CSADSLDTAFF.